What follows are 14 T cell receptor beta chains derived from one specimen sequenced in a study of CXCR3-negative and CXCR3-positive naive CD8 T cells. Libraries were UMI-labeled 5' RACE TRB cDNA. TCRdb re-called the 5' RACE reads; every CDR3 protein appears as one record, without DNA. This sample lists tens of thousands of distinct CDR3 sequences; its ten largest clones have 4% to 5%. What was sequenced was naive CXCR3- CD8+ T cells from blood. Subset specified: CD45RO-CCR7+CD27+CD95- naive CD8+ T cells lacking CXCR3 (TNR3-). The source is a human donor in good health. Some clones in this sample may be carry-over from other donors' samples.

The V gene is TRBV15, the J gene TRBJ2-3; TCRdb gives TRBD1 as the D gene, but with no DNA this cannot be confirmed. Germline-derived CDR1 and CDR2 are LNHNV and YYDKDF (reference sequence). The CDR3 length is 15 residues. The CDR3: CATSPARGATDAQYF.

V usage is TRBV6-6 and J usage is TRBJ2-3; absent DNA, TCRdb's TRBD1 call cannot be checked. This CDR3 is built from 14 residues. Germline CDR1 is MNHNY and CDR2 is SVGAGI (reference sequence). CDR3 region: CASSYAGVTDTQYF.

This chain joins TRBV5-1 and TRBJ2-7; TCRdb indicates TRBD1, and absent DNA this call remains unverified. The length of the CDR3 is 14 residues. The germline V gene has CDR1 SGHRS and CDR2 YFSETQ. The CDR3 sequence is CASSLAGDGYEQYF.

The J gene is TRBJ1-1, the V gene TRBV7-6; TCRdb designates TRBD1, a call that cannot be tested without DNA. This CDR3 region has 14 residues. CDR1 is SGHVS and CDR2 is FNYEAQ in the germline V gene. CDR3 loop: CASSRETGGTEAFF.

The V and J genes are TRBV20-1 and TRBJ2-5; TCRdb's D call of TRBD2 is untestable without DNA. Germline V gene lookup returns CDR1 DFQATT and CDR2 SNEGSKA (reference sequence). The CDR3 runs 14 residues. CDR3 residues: CSAREGSGKETQYF.

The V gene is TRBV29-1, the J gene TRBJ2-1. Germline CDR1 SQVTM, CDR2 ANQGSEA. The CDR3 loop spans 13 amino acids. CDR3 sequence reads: CSVEGDRYNEQFF.

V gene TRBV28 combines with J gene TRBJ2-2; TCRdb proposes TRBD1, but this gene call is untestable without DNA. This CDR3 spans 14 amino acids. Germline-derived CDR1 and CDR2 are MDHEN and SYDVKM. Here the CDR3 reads CASSTLRGPGELFF.

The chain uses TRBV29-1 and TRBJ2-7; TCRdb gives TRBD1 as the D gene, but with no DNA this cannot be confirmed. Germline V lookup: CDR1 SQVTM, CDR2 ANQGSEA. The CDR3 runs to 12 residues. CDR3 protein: CSVVTGKGEQYF.

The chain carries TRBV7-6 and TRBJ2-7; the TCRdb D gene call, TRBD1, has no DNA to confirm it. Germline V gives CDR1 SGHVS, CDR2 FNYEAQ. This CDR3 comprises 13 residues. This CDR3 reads CASSLAEGDEQYF.

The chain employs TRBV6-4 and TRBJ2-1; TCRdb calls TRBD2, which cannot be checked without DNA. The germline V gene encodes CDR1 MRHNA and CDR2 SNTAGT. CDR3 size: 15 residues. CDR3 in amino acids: CASSETAGDVNEQFF.

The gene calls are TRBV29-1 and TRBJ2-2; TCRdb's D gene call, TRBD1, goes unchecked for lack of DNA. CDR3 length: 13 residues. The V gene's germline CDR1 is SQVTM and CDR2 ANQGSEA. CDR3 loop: CSVYRANTGELFF.

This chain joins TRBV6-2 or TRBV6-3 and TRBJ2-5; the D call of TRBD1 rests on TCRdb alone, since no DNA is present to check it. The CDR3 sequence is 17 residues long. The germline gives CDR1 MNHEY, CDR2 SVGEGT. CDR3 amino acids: CASSYSTLGGNQETQYF.

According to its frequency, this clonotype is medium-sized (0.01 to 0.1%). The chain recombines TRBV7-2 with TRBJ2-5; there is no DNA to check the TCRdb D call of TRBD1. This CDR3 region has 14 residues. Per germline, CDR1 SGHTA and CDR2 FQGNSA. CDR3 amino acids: CASSTQTGQETQYF.

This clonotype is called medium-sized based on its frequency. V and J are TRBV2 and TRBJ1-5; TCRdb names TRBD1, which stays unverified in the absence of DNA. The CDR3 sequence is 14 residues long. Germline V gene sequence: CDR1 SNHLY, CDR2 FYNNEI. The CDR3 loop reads CASRQGLSNQPQHF.